One and the same sample provided the 29 T cell receptor beta chains below, sequenced in a study of cytomegalovirus exposure and HLA in healthy donors. Sequenced by immunoSEQ multiplex PCR; TCRdb stores in-frame clones only, minus some. The sample consists of some 120,000 clones, over 90% of them appearing once. Sequences were obtained from PBMCs. Receptor source: a woman aged 18-30 years in good health and CMV-seronegative.

This chain joins TRBV9 and TRBJ2-5, with D tentatively TRBD1 (6 bases). The CDR3 sequence is 13 residues long. V was cut by 0 bases and J by 4 bases, with 7 bases left in between. From germline, CDR1 is SGDLS and CDR2 YYNGEE. CDR3 residues: CASSVARGETQYF. The CDR3 DNA is TGTGCCAGCAGCGTAGCCAGGGGAGAGACCCAGTACTTC.

The CDR3 loop is CAWKPNGASGTWEQFF. The CDR3 DNA sequence: TGTGCCTGGAAACCAAATGGGGCTAGCGGGACCTGGGAGCAGTTCTTC. The chain carries TRBV30 and TRBJ2-1; TRBD2 matches at 9 bases. The CDR3 length is 16 residues. CDR1 is GTSNPN and CDR2 is SVGIG in the germline V gene (reference sequence). V gave up 4 bases and J gave up 10 bases; unmatched junction bases: 17.

This chain connects TRBV6-5 to TRBJ2-5, with D possibly TRBD1 on 5 matching bases. Germline V gene sequence: CDR1 MNHEY, CDR2 SVGAGI. Trimming cost V 2 bases and J 1 base, with 8 bases left between them. This CDR3 spans 14 amino acids. The CDR3 nucleotides read TGTGCCAGCAGTTACGACAGACCCCAAGAGACCCAGTACTTC. Its translation is CASSYDRPQETQYF.

V usage is TRBV28 and J usage is TRBJ2-1; 10 bases agree with TRBD1. Unmatched junction bases numbered 9, after V lost 6 bases and J lost 7 bases. CDR3 length: 15 residues. CDR1 and CDR2 (germline): MDHEN, SYDVKM. CDR3: CASRSQGQGRNEQFF. The CDR3 region has the DNA TGTGCCAGCAGATCTCAGGGACAGGGGAGAAATGAGCAGTTCTTC.

The chain has TRBV10-2 and TRBJ2-1, with TRBD2 matching 10 bases. V lost 3 bases to trimming and J lost 3 bases; unmatched junction nucleotides: 5. In germline, CDR1 is WSHSY, CDR2 SAAADI. The CDR3 loop spans 16 amino acids. CDR3 loop: CASSDMGTSVYNEQFF. The DNA of the CDR3 is TGCGCCAGCAGTGATATGGGGACTAGCGTCTACAATGAGCAGTTCTTC.

J is TRBJ1-1 and V is TRBV30; the D is unclear. The CDR3 sequence is 13 residues long. Looked up from germline, CDR1 is GTSNPN and CDR2 is SVGIG (reference sequence). Between the trimmed V and J ends, which lost 0 bases and 1 base, there was a span of 6 bases. CDR3 residues: CAWSVLGNTEAFF. CDR3 sequence (DNA): TGTGCCTGGAGTGTACTCGGGAACACTGAAGCTTTCTTT.

The rearrangement links TRBV9 to TRBJ1-4, with a weak D call TRBD1 (6 bases). Trimming cost V 3 bases and J 8 bases, with 17 bases left between them. The CDR3 runs to 15 residues. The germline CDR1 and CDR2 sequences are SGDLS and YYNGEE. The DNA of the CDR3 is TGTGCCAGCAGCGCGAGAGACAGGCCATTGGAAAAACTGTTTTTT. Translating it yields CASSARDRPLEKLFF. Full variable domain (outside the CDR3, taken from reference TRBV9 and TRBJ1-4): DSGVTQTPKHLITATGQRVTLRCSPRSGDLSVYWYQQSLDQGLQFLIQYYNGEERAKGNILERFSAQQFPDLHSELNLSSLELGDSALYFCASSARDRPLEKLFFGSGTQLSVL.

This rearrangement joins TRBV25-1 to TRBJ2-7; TRBD1 matches at 7 bases. The CDR3 loop spans 17 amino acids. CDR1 is MGHDK and CDR2 is SYGVNS in the germline V gene. V was clipped by 6 bases and J by 5 bases; unmatched bases: 19. DNA for the CDR3: TGTGCCAGCAGGGGCGTTTCGATTGACAGGGAAGGCGACGAGCAGTACTTC. Its protein is CASRGVSIDREGDEQYF.

The V and J genes are TRBV5-1 and TRBJ2-1; 9 bases align to TRBD2. CDR1 SGHRS and CDR2 YFSETQ come from the germline V gene. The V segment lost 0 bases and the J segment 7 bases; nucleotides outside the gene matches: 11. This CDR3 is 17 amino acids long. CDR3 nucleotides: TGCGCCAGCAGCTTGGCCCGGCTAGCGGGACAATCTAATGAGCAGTTCTTC. Encoded protein: CASSLARLAGQSNEQFF.

V is TRBV11-2 and J is TRBJ1-2; D perhaps matches TRBD1 (5 bases). The germline CDR1 and CDR2 sequences are SGHAT and FQNNGV. With 5 bases removed from V and 3 bases from J, the gap between germline ends came to 10 bases. The CDR3 covers 13 residues. The CDR3 DNA follows: TGTGCCAGCAGCGCGACGGGGGACTATGGCTACACCTTC. Translating it yields CASSATGDYGYTF.

This clone was recorded at least ten times. The genes are TRBV4-2 and TRBJ1-1; no clear D gene. Germline V gene data show CDR1 as LGHNA and CDR2 as YNFKEQ. This CDR3 has 15 amino acids. V was shortened by 0 bases and J by 1 base, with 9 bases between the two germline ends. CDR3 sequence: CASSQDSGGNTEAFF. CDR3 nucleotide sequence: TGTGCCAGCAGCCAAGACTCGGGAGGGAACACTGAAGCTTTCTTT.

The chain has TRBV7-6 and TRBJ2-3; tentative D call: TRBD1 (5 bases). This CDR3 spans 17 amino acids. Trimming pared 4 bases from V and 0 bases from J, leaving 17 bases between. Germline loops: CDR1 SGHVS, CDR2 FNYEAQ. CDR3 DNA: TGTGCCAGCAGCTCAACACGCGGCAGGGAAAGCACAGATACGCAGTATTTT. Translation gives CASSSTRGRESTDTQYF.

CDR3 DNA: TGTGCCAGTACACAACGAGGTCTTGATAGCAATCAGCCCCAGCATTTT. Translation gives CASTQRGLDSNQPQHF. The chain recombines TRBV19 with TRBJ1-5; D is unresolved. The CDR3 has 16 residues. V lost 7 bases to trimming and J lost 0 bases, with 16 bases between them. Germline V CDR1 and CDR2: LNHDA, SQIVND (reference sequence).

The V call is TRBV7-9, the J call TRBJ2-6, with D possibly matching TRBD1 (5 bases). Germline loops: CDR1 SEHNR, CDR2 FQNEAQ (reference sequence). The V gene lost 5 bases and the J gene lost 0 bases, with 17 bases spanning the gap. This CDR3 has 18 residues. The CDR3 sequence is CASSQTGRRLSGANVLTF. In DNA, the CDR3 is TGTGCCAGCAGCCAAACAGGCAGGCGCCTCTCTGGGGCCAACGTCCTGACTTTC.

The rearrangement links TRBV19 to TRBJ2-1; 8 bases map to TRBD2. J was trimmed by 5 bases and V by 8 bases; bases with no gene match: 5. This CDR3 contains 13 residues. Germline CDR1 LNHDA, CDR2 SQIVND (reference sequence). The CDR3: CASGRGADNEQFF. The CDR3, as DNA: TGTGCCAGTGGGCGGGGGGCAGACAATGAGCAGTTCTTC. The whole variable domain, remainder taken from reference TRBV19 and TRBJ2-1, is DGGITQSPKYLFRKEGQNVTLSCEQNLNHDAMYWYRQDPGQGLRLIYYSQIVNDFQKGDIAEGYSVSREKKESFPLTVTSAQKNPTAFYLCASGRGADNEQFFGPGTRLTVL.

The CDR3 DNA reads as TGTGCCAGCAGTTTGGGAACTAGCGTGGGAGATACGCAGTATTTT. Amino acid sequence: CASSLGTSVGDTQYF. The chain has TRBV27 and TRBJ2-3, with TRBD2 matching over 7 bases. The V segment lost 3 bases and the J segment 5 bases; nucleotides outside the gene matches: 8. The germline CDR1 and CDR2 sequences are MNHEY and SMNVEV (reference sequence). CDR3 size: 15 residues.

The chain is built from TRBV9 and TRBJ1-1, with 8 bases lining up with TRBD1. The germline gives CDR1 SGDLS, CDR2 YYNGEE. The CDR3 contains 13 residues. V gave up 2 bases and J gave up 4 bases; unmatched junction bases: 1. The CDR3 loop is CASSVTGGTEAFF. The DNA for the CDR3 is TGTGCCAGCAGCGTTACAGGGGGCACTGAAGCTTTCTTT.

This clone was detected a few times. The chain couples TRBV27 to TRBJ2-3, with TRBD1 matching 9 bases. The germline gives CDR1 MNHEY, CDR2 SMNVEV (reference sequence). CDR3 size: 18 residues. Trimming removed 3 bases from V and 0 bases from J; junction bases left unmatched: 10. This CDR3 reads CASSFLSGQGSSTDTQYF. CDR3 DNA sequence: TGTGCCAGCAGTTTTCTCTCAGGACAGGGGTCGAGCACAGATACGCAGTATTTT.

This chain uses TRBV6-5 with TRBJ2-2; 7 bases map to TRBD1. Trimming cost V 0 bases and J 7 bases; bases outside gene matches: 5. Germline CDR1 and CDR2: MNHEY and SVGAGI. This CDR3 is built from 15 residues. The CDR3 sequence is CASSYSKGANGELFF. The CDR3 region has the DNA TGTGCCAGCAGTTACTCGAAGGGGGCTAACGGGGAGCTGTTTTTT.

This chain links TRBV7-7 with TRBJ2-5, with 8 bases aligning to TRBD2. CDR3 length equals 16 residues. The trim removed 0 bases at V and 4 bases at J, leaving 7 bases unmatched. Germline CDR1 reads SSHAT; CDR2 reads FNYEAQ (reference sequence). CDR3 bases: TGTGCCAGCAGCTTAGCCGCGGGGGGATTTCTAGAGACCCAGTACTTC. Translation: CASSLAAGGFLETQYF.

The CDR3 DNA sequence: TGTGCCTGGAGTGTAGGGGCCACTGAAGCTTTCTTT. Its translation is CAWSVGATEAFF. V is TRBV30 and J is TRBJ1-1; a possible D gene is TRBD1 (5 bases). The CDR3 runs to 12 residues. Trimming pared 0 bases from V and 4 bases from J, leaving 6 bases between. Germline V gene sequence: CDR1 GTSNPN, CDR2 SVGIG (reference sequence). Supplemented by reference TRBV30 and TRBJ1-1, the full variable domain reads SQTIHQWPATLVQPVGSPLSLECTVEGTSNPNLYWYRQAAGRGLQLLFYSVGIGQISSEVPQNLSASRPQDRQFILSSKKLLLSDSGFYLCAWSVGATEAFFGQGTRLTVV.

The V call is TRBV15, the J call TRBJ2-5, with 7 bases lining up with TRBD1. CDR1 is LNHNV and CDR2 is YYDKDF in the germline V gene (reference sequence). V dropped 3 bases and J dropped 1; count of bases not matched to a gene: 5. CDR3 length: 15 amino acids. DNA of the CDR3: TGTGCCACCAGCAGCCCGGGGACAGCCCAAGAGACCCAGTACTTC. Amino acid sequence: CATSSPGTAQETQYF.

This clone was seen only once. V usage is TRBV9 and J usage is TRBJ2-1, with TRBD1 matching 8 bases. V was clipped by 7 bases and J by 9 bases; unmatched bases: 12. Germline CDR1 is SGDLS and CDR2 is YYNGEE. The CDR3 is 14 amino acids. In nucleotides, the CDR3 is TGTGCCAGCCGTGACACTGGTACAGGGGGTGAGCAGTTCTTC. This codes for CASRDTGTGGEQFF.

This chain uses TRBV5-4 with TRBJ1-1; 7 nucleotides match TRBD1. Per the germline V gene, CDR1 is SGHNT and CDR2 is YYREEE (reference sequence). V trimming: 1 base; J trimming: 5 bases; junction bases outside the gene matches: 2. This CDR3 has 13 amino acids. CDR3 residues: CASSLSGGTEAFF. The CDR3 DNA follows: TGTGCCAGCAGCTTGTCAGGGGGGACTGAAGCTTTCTTT.

The chain uses TRBV4-2 and TRBJ1-4; perhaps TRBD1 as D (5 bases). V was trimmed by 1 base and J by 7 bases, leaving 13 bases between them. Per the germline V gene, CDR1 is LGHNA and CDR2 is YNFKEQ. CDR3 length equals 15 residues. The CDR3 here is CASSQVERGGEKLFF. In DNA, the CDR3 is TGTGCCAGCAGCCAAGTTGAAAGGGGTGGTGAAAAACTGTTTTTT.

V gene TRBV13 combines with J gene TRBJ1-1; no clear D. V gave up 7 bases and J gave up 2 bases, with 20 bases separating them. The length of the CDR3 is 16 residues. Germline values: CDR1 PRHDT, CDR2 FYEKMQ (reference sequence). The CDR3 protein is CASTPWPDAGNTEAFF. DNA for the CDR3: TGTGCCAGCACCCCGTGGCCGGACGCGGGTAACACTGAAGCTTTCTTT.

This rearrangement joins TRBV6-1 to TRBJ2-1; 13 bases map to TRBD2. V shed 5 bases and J 9 bases; nucleotides not matched to a gene: 7. The CDR3 consists of 15 residues. From germline, CDR1 is MNHNS and CDR2 SASEGT. In nucleotides, the CDR3 is TGTGCCAGCAGTCAACTAGCGGGAGGGCCGGGTGAGCAGTTCTTC. Encoded protein: CASSQLAGGPGEQFF.

The chain carries TRBV2 and TRBJ1-5; D is unresolved. Looked up from germline, CDR1 is SNHLY and CDR2 is FYNNEI. The CDR3 is 15 amino acids. V was clipped by 4 bases and J by 1 base, with 11 bases between them. This chain's CDR3 is CASSASQTSNQPQHF. Here the CDR3 DNA reads TGTGCCAGCAGTGCCTCCCAGACAAGCAATCAGCCCCAGCATTTT.

This clone was seen once. The J gene is TRBJ2-7, the V gene TRBV30; a weak D match, TRBD1 (6 bases). The CDR3 loop spans 12 amino acids. CDR1 is GTSNPN and CDR2 is SVGIG in the germline V gene (reference sequence). The V end lost 7 bases, the J end lost 0 bases, and 10 bases lay between the germline ends. CDR3 bases: TGTGCCTACCGGGACAACTCCTACGAGCAGTACTTC. Its protein product is CAYRDNSYEQYF.